The 10 T cell receptor beta chains in this list originate from one sample, sequenced in a study of cytomegalovirus exposure and HLA in healthy donors. The PCR was carried out with 60 Vbeta primers and 13 Jbeta primers. Sequencing used immunoSEQ multiplex PCR; TCRdb keeps in-frame clones, though not all of them. The sample includes approximately 150,000 clones, 75% of them seen just once. The source material was PBMCs. The source of these receptors is a male donor in good health and CMV-seronegative.

As to this clone: Other nucleotide sequences from this sample produce the same CDR3. The CDR3 sequence: CASSPGLAGGTDTQYF. Written as DNA, the CDR3 is TGCGCCAGCAGCCCGGGACTAGCGGGGGGCACAGATACGCAGTATTTT. The chain combines TRBV5-1 with TRBJ2-3; TRBD2 matches 14 bases. V shed 4 bases and J 1 base; nucleotides not matched to a gene: 2. Germline CDR1 reads SGHRS; CDR2 reads YFSETQ. The CDR3 runs 16 residues.

As DNA, the CDR3 is TGCGCCAGCAGGGGGACAGGGTTGGAGACCCAGTACTTC. Protein: CASRGTGLETQYF. The rearrangement uses TRBV5-1 and TRBJ2-5; 9 bases match TRBD1. Losses at the gene ends were 5 bases for V and 5 bases for J; bases not matched to a gene: 4. The CDR3 spans 13 residues. CDR1 and CDR2 from the germline V gene are SGHRS and YFSETQ.

This clone showed up just once. The V and J genes are TRBV27 and TRBJ2-2; 8 nucleotides match TRBD1. The CDR3 sequence is 14 residues long. Germline V gene data show CDR1 as MNHEY and CDR2 as SMNVEV (reference sequence). The V gene end was trimmed by 10 bases and the J gene end by 3 bases; junction bases not matched to a gene: 7. The CDR3 DNA reads TGTGCCACCCTCGGACAGGGCTACACCGGGGAGCTGTTTTTT. Translating gives CATLGQGYTGELFF.

This clone occurred a few times. V and J are TRBV2 and TRBJ2-3; TRBD2 matches 11 bases. Trimming removed 6 bases from V and 8 bases from J; junction bases left unmatched: 4. CDR1 SNHLY and CDR2 FYNNEI come from the germline V gene. This CDR3 is 13 amino acids long. The CDR3 is CASRTSGKGTQYF. CDR3 nucleotide sequence: TGTGCCAGCAGGACTAGCGGGAAGGGTACGCAGTATTTT.

This clone has a handful of counts. The rearrangement uses TRBV7-3 and TRBJ2-3, with 8 bases identical to TRBD1. The CDR3 runs to 13 residues. Germline loops: CDR1 SGHTA, CDR2 FQGTGA. After removal of 3 bases from V and 7 bases from J, the junction contained 3 bases not matched to a gene. CDR3 sequence reads: CASSFGQGNTQYF. The CDR3 DNA follows: TGTGCCAGCAGCTTCGGACAGGGCAATACGCAGTATTTT.

The J gene is TRBJ2-7, the V gene TRBV27; perhaps TRBD1 as D (5 bases). The CDR3 covers 13 residues. Trimming pared 5 bases from V and 4 bases from J, leaving 12 bases between. Germline-derived CDR1 and CDR2 are MNHEY and SMNVEV (reference sequence). The CDR3 region has the DNA TGTGCCAGCAGTAGAATCCAGGGTTACGAGCAGTACTTC. It yields the protein CASSRIQGYEQYF.

This rearrangement joins TRBV6-6 to TRBJ2-1; D is uncertain. The germline V and J ends were trimmed by 2 bases and 6 bases, with 5 bases remaining between them. CDR3 length: 12 amino acids. Germline CDR1 and CDR2: MNHNY and SVGAGI (reference sequence). CDR3: CASSYGGNEQFF. For the CDR3, the DNA is TGTGCCAGCAGTTACGGCGGCAATGAGCAGTTCTTC.

This clone was seen more than once but under ten times. The genes are TRBV11-3 and TRBJ1-1; D gene uncertain. The CDR3 is made up of 12 amino acids. Between the trimmed V and J ends, which lost 8 bases and 6 bases, there was a span of 13 bases. Germline-derived CDR1 and CDR2 are SGHNT and YENEEA. The CDR3 DNA sequence: TGTGCCAGCCGAAAAAAGACTGCTGAAGCTTTCTTT. Amino acid sequence: CASRKKTAEAFF.

The chain recombines TRBV6-4 with TRBJ2-5; TRBD1 agrees at 7 bases. The CDR3 contains 17 residues. Germline V gene sequence: CDR1 MRHNA, CDR2 SNTAGT. The V and J ends lost 0 bases and 3 bases, in that order; junction bases with no gene match: 10. The CDR3 bases are TGTGCCAGCAGTGACTCGAGGGGAGAGGGGGCTAAAGAGACCCAGTACTTC. Residues: CASSDSRGEGAKETQYF.

The V call is TRBV6-4, the J call TRBJ1-4; D remains ambiguous. V lost 6 bases, J lost 7 bases, and 24 bases lay in between. The CDR3 totals 17 residues. Germline V CDR1 and CDR2: MRHNA, SNTAGT. The CDR3, as DNA: TGTGCCAGCAGGGGGAGCCGGAGCCCGGCCGCAGGTGAAAAACTGTTTTTT. Translating it yields CASRGSRSPAAGEKLFF.